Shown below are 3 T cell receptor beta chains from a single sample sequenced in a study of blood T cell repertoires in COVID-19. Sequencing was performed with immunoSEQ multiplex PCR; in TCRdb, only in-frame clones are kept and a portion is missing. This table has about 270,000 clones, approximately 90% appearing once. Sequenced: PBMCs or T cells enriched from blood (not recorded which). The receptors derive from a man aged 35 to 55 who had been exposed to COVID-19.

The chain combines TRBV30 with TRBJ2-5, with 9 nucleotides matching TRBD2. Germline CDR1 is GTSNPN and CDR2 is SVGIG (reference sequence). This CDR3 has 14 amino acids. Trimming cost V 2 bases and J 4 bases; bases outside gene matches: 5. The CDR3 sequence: CAWSFSGSGETQYF. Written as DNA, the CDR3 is TGTGCCTGGAGTTTTAGCGGGAGTGGAGAGACCCAGTACTTC.

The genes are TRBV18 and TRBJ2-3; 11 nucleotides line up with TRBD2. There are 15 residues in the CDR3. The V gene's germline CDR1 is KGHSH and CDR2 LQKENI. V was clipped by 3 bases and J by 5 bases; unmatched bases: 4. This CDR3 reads CASSPTSGMGDTQYF. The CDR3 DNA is TGTGCCAGCTCACCGACTAGCGGGATGGGAGATACGCAGTATTTT.

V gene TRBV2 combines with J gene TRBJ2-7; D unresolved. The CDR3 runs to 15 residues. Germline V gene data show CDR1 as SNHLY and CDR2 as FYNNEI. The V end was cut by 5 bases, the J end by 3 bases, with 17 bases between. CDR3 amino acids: CASSPGYSKHYEQYF. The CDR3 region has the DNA TGTGCCAGCAGTCCAGGATACTCGAAGCACTACGAGCAGTACTTC.